Reported below is one TCR beta chain. Its antigen remains unknown. The entry originates in a study of CD8 T cells in ankylosing spondylitis. Study-wide points: What appeared characteristic of ankylosing spondylitis blood was a TCR beta motif of eight highly homologous variants.

Per the germline V gene, CDR1 is DFQATT and CDR2 is SNEGSKA (reference sequence). V shed 0 bases, J shed 5 bases, and the junction held 5 bases outside the gene matches. This CDR3 contains 14 residues. One entry per CDR3 protein results from TCRdb running MiXCR on the 5' RACE reads. Altogether under 250,000 distinct CDR3 sequences are present, 32% being singletons, with the ten largest covering about 4%. The TCR originated in a male donor with ankylosing spondylitis or in good health (not recorded which). The chain carries TRBV20-1 and TRBJ2-7, with TRBD1 identical over 9 bases. Material: blood, either unsorted or a sorted T cell fraction (not recorded which). CDR3 nucleotides: TGCAGTGCTAGAGATCGGGACAGGGTCCACGAGCAGTACTTC. Amino acid sequence: CSARDRDRVHEQYF.